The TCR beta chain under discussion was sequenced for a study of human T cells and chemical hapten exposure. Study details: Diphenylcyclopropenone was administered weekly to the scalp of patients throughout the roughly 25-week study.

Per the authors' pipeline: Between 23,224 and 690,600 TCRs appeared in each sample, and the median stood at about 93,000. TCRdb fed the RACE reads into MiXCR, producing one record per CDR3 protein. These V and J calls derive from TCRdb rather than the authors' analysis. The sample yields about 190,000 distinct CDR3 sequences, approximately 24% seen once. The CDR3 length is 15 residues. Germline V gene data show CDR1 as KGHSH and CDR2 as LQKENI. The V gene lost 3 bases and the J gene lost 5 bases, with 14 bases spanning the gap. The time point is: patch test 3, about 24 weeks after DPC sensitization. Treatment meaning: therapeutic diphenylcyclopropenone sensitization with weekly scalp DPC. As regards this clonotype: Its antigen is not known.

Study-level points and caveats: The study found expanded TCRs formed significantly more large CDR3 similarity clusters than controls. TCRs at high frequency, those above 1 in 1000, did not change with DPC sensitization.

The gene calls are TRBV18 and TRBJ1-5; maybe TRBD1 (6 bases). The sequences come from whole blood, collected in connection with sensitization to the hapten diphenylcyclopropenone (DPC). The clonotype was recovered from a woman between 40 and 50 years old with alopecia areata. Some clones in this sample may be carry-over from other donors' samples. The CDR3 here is CASSPSGGADQPQHF. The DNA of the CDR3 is TGTGCCAGCTCACCGTCCGGGGGGGCGGATCAGCCCCAGCATTTT.